These 23 T cell receptor beta chains share one sample of origin, sequenced in a study of blood T cell repertoires in COVID-19. Profiled with immunoSEQ multiplex PCR; TCRdb holds only in-frame clones, not every one. The data hold 200,000 to 300,000 clones, with 70% to 90% observed a single time. Sequencing input: peripheral blood. The source of these receptors is a woman aged 60-75 years with COVID-19, enrolled during active disease.

V is TRBV29-1 and J is TRBJ1-2; no reliable D call. Germline CDR1 reads SQVTM; CDR2 reads ANQGSEA. The CDR3 has 12 residues. The V end was cut by 6 bases, the J end by 6 bases, with 14 bases between. CDR3 loop: CSVRDPANGYTF. In DNA form, the CDR3 reads TGCAGCGTCCGAGACCCAGCGAATGGCTACACCTTC.

The rearrangement links TRBV25-1 to TRBJ2-7, with TRBD2 identical over 7 bases. Germline CDR1 and CDR2: MGHDK and SYGVNS. The ends lost 4 bases at V and 2 bases at J; junction bases unmatched: 2. This CDR3 is 13 amino acids long. The CDR3 region is CASSVGLTYEQYF. The CDR3 DNA reads as TGTGCCAGCAGTGTGGGACTAACCTACGAGCAGTACTTC.

The chain carries TRBV6-4 and TRBJ2-1; 9 bases line up with TRBD2. With V trimmed by 4 bases and J by 4 bases, 5 bases remained unmatched. This CDR3 has 15 residues. Germline CDR1 MRHNA, CDR2 SNTAGT. CDR3 nucleotides: TGTGCCAGCAGTGCGGCGCTAGCGGGGTACAATGAGCAGTTCTTC. This translates into CASSAALAGYNEQFF.

The chain employs TRBV4-1 and TRBJ1-1; 7 bases align to TRBD1. There are 16 residues in the CDR3. With 0 bases clipped from V and 6 bases from J, the junction kept 10 bases outside the gene matches. Germline assignment: CDR1 MGHRA and CDR2 YSYEKL. The CDR3: CASSQDRRQGNAEAFF. CDR3 nucleotides: TGCGCCAGCAGCCAAGATCGGAGACAGGGAAACGCTGAAGCTTTCTTT.

The chain joins TRBV4-2 to TRBJ2-1; perhaps TRBD1 as D (5 bases). The CDR3 is made up of 15 amino acids. Germline loops: CDR1 LGHNA, CDR2 YNFKEQ. Trimming cost V 0 bases and J 9 bases, with 15 bases left between them. CDR3 residues: CASSQEFQGESEQFF. The CDR3 nucleotides are TGTGCCAGCAGCCAAGAGTTCCAGGGCGAGAGTGAGCAGTTCTTC.

The rearrangement uses TRBV29-1 and TRBJ1-1, with no clear D. Germline V CDR1 and CDR2: SQVTM, ANQGSEA. The CDR3 has 16 residues. V was shortened by 7 bases and J by 1 base, with 22 bases between the two germline ends. In DNA form, the CDR3 reads TGCAGCGCCAGTGAGGGATTGGCCTCGGGGAACACTGAAGCTTTCTTT. Protein sequence: CSASEGLASGNTEAFF.

The chain is built from TRBV7-3 and TRBJ2-1; 9 bases are a match to TRBD2. V trimming: 0 bases; J trimming: 12 bases; junction bases outside the gene matches: 6. CDR3 length: 14 amino acids. Germline V gene sequence: CDR1 SGHTA, CDR2 FQGTGA. CDR3 region: CASSLTSGSVGQFF. The CDR3, as DNA: TGTGCCAGCAGCTTAACTAGCGGGAGTGTGGGGCAGTTCTTC.

The J gene is TRBJ1-1, the V gene TRBV30; tentative D call: TRBD1 (5 bases). The length of the CDR3 is 13 residues. Germline V gene data show CDR1 as GTSNPN and CDR2 as SVGIG (reference sequence). V shed 3 bases and J shed 5 bases, with 13 bases lying between them. The DNA of the CDR3 is TGTGCCTGGAGCGCATATGGGGGGACTGAAGCTTTCTTT. Its protein is CAWSAYGGTEAFF.

This clone was detected once. J is TRBJ1-1 and V is TRBV28, with D possibly TRBD1 on 5 matching bases. Germline V lookup: CDR1 MDHEN, CDR2 SYDVKM. With 3 bases removed from V and 0 bases from J, the gap between germline ends came to 11 bases. The CDR3 contains 15 residues. The CDR3 sequence is CASSLGGIMNTEAFF. CDR3 sequence (DNA): TGTGCCAGCAGTTTGGGGGGGATCATGAACACTGAAGCTTTCTTT.

This rearrangement joins TRBV6-5 to TRBJ1-2; D uncertain. The V gene's germline CDR1 is MNHEY and CDR2 SVGAGI. The CDR3 has 16 amino acids. The V and J ends lost 0 bases and 2 bases respectively, with 13 bases between them. In DNA form, the CDR3 reads TGTGCCAGCAGTTACTCGAGAGGGAATCTGAACTATGGCTACACCTTC. This translates into CASSYSRGNLNYGYTF.

The genes are TRBV7-3 and TRBJ2-1, with 9 bases that match TRBD2. V lost 5 bases, J lost 3 bases, and 14 bases stayed unmatched. The CDR3 extends over 18 amino acids. CDR1 and CDR2 (germline): SGHTA, FQGTGA. The CDR3 bases are TGTGCCAGCAGCCTCGTAGGGGTCGCTAGCGGGATCTACAATGAGCAGTTCTTC. Residues: CASSLVGVASGIYNEQFF.

The genes are TRBV5-5 and TRBJ2-1, with D perhaps TRBD2 (6 bases). Trimming removed 4 bases from V and 9 bases from J, with 11 bases in between. The germline gives CDR1 SGHKS, CDR2 YYEKEE (reference sequence). The CDR3 is 12 residues long. CDR3 loop: CASSPGVGEQFF. CDR3 sequence (DNA): TGTGCCAGCAGCCCGGGAGTTGGTGAGCAGTTCTTC.

This clone was counted once. The J gene is TRBJ1-5, the V gene TRBV28, with TRBD1 matching 7 bases. The junction had 15 bases not matched to a gene; V was cut back by 8 bases and J by 5 bases. The germline CDR1 and CDR2 sequences are MDHEN and SYDVKM. CDR3 length: 16 residues. In DNA, the CDR3 is TGTGCCAGCCACACAAACAGGGGTTTGTTCGATCAGCCCCAGCATTTT. This codes for CASHTNRGLFDQPQHF.

The V call is TRBV18, the J call TRBJ1-5, with 11 bases fitting TRBD1. V shed 3 bases and J 6 bases; nucleotides not matched to a gene: 10. CDR3 length: 17 residues. Germline V gives CDR1 KGHSH, CDR2 LQKENI. As DNA, the CDR3 is TGTGCCAGCTCACCGGGGACCGGGACAGGGGGTACTCAGCCCCAGCATTTT. Encoded protein: CASSPGTGTGGTQPQHF.

This chain uses TRBV5-6 with TRBJ2-1, with 10 bases identical to TRBD2. Germline V gives CDR1 SGHDT, CDR2 YYEEEE. CDR3 length equals 15 residues. J was trimmed by 7 bases and V by 2 bases; bases with no gene match: 6. CDR3 sequence: CASSFRLAGLNEQFF. In DNA, the CDR3 is TGTGCCAGCAGCTTCAGACTAGCGGGCCTTAATGAGCAGTTCTTC.

This clone has a handful of counts. The CDR3 region is CASSVGDRVLVGNEQFF. The CDR3 DNA follows: TGTGCCAGCAGCGTTGGGGACAGGGTGTTGGTAGGCAATGAGCAGTTCTTC. The chain couples TRBV9 to TRBJ2-1; 9 positions match TRBD1. With V trimmed by 2 bases and J by 6 bases, 12 bases remained unmatched. CDR3 length: 17 residues. Germline lookup yields CDR1 SGDLS and CDR2 YYNGEE.

This clone was recorded a few times. The rearrangement joins TRBV5-1 to TRBJ1-6; D may be TRBD1 (6 bases). The V end lost 4 bases, the J end lost 5 bases, and 10 bases lay between the germline ends. Germline lookup yields CDR1 SGHRS and CDR2 YFSETQ. The CDR3 extends over 14 amino acids. This CDR3 reads CASSPGQNNSPLHF. CDR3 sequence (DNA): TGCGCCAGCAGCCCCGGACAGAATAATTCACCCCTCCACTTT.

The V gene is TRBV6-1, the J gene TRBJ2-7; 10 nucleotides agree with TRBD2. Germline assignment: CDR1 MNHNS and CDR2 SASEGT. The junction had 7 bases not matched to a gene; V was cut back by 2 bases and J by 6 bases. CDR3 length: 15 residues. The CDR3 DNA sequence: TGTGCCAGCAGTGAACGGAAAAGCGGGAGGGGCGAGCAGTACTTC. It encodes CASSERKSGRGEQYF.

This clone showed up just a few times. This chain connects TRBV9 to TRBJ2-2; 7 bases fit TRBD1. The CDR3 totals 16 residues. V lost 4 bases, J lost 0 bases, and 6 bases stayed unmatched. Per the germline V gene, CDR1 is SGDLS and CDR2 is YYNGEE. The CDR3, as DNA: TGTGCCAGCAGCCCCAGAGGGACAGCGAACACCGGGGAGCTGTTTTTT. This gives the protein CASSPRGTANTGELFF.

This chain connects TRBV11-3 to TRBJ2-1, with D maybe TRBD2 (6 bases). The CDR3 is 14 amino acids. Trimming took off 1 base at V and 7 bases at J, with 11 bases between the two ends. Per germline, CDR1 SGHNT and CDR2 YENEEA. DNA of the CDR3: TGTGCCAGCAGCTTAGTCCGGGGGTCGAATGAGCAGTTCTTC. Residues: CASSLVRGSNEQFF.

This CDR3 reads CATSRRTGGNQPQHF. The CDR3 DNA reads as TGTGCCACCAGCAGAAGGACAGGGGGCAATCAGCCCCAGCATTTT. The gene calls are TRBV15 and TRBJ1-5; TRBD1 aligns across 9 bases. The CDR3 runs 15 residues. Germline lookup yields CDR1 LNHNV and CDR2 YYDKDF (reference sequence). J lost 2 bases, V lost 2 bases, and 1 base had no gene match.

The chain carries TRBV7-9 and TRBJ1-5; no clear D gene. The germline V and J ends were trimmed by 4 bases and 7 bases, with 8 bases remaining between them. The CDR3 sequence is 12 residues long. Per germline, CDR1 SEHNR and CDR2 FQNEAQ (reference sequence). The CDR3 sequence: CASSSLGQPQHF. The CDR3 DNA follows: TGTGCCAGCAGCTCTCTAGGACAGCCCCAGCATTTT. Variable domain in full (rest from reference TRBV7-9 and TRBJ1-5): DTGVSQNPRHKITKRGQNVTFRCDPISEHNRLYWYRQTLGQGPEFLTYFQNEAQLEKSRLLSDRFSAERPKGSFSTLEIQRTEQGDSAMYLCASSSLGQPQHFGDGTRLSIL.

This chain links TRBV7-2 with TRBJ2-7; TRBD2 is a possible D gene (5 bases). Trimming stripped 5 bases from V and 0 bases from J, with 11 bases between. This CDR3 comprises 14 residues. Germline CDR1 is SGHTA and CDR2 is FQGNSA. The CDR3 DNA sequence: TGTGCCAGCAGCCCGACCGGGGTCTCCTACGAGCAGTACTTC. This codes for CASSPTGVSYEQYF.